These 26 T cell receptor beta chains were sequenced from one sample in a study of blood T cell repertoires in COVID-19 (dated by TCRdb to 2018 to 2020). Library preparation was by the immunoSEQ multiplex PCR assay. The source is immuneACCESS, and TCRdb retained only in-frame sequences with V and J called. Part of the clones is not carried over; for the studies checked, unresolved V genes explain less than half of this, and the remainder is unexplained. The sample table lists fewer than 250,000 clones, roughly four fifths of them with a count of one. The leading ten clones occupy 9.5% to 15% of the sample. The sequenced sample consisted of peripheral blood. These receptors were collected from a woman aged 50 to 65 with acute or convalescent COVID-19.

This sequence joins TRBV30 and TRBJ1-4; D call uncertain. This CDR3 is 13 amino acids long. V shed 2 bases and J shed 3 bases, with 7 bases lying between them. Germline V gene lookup returns CDR1 GTSNPN and CDR2 SVGIG (reference sequence). DNA for the CDR3: TGTGCCTGGAGTCGGGGATCTAATGAAAAACTGTTTTTT. Amino acids: CAWSRGSNEKLFF. Supplemented by reference TRBV30 and TRBJ1-4, the full variable domain reads SQTIHQWPATLVQPVGSPLSLECTVEGTSNPNLYWYRQAAGRGLQLLFYSVGIGQISSEVPQNLSASRPQDRQFILSSKKLLLSDSGFYLCAWSRGSNEKLFFGSGTQLSVL.

The V and J genes are TRBV12-5 and TRBJ1-5; 8 nucleotides align to TRBD1. V trimming: 5 bases; J trimming: 1 base; junction bases outside the gene matches: 4. Germline CDR1 and CDR2: LGHNT and FRNRAP. The CDR3 covers 15 residues. CDR3 loop: CASGQDRASNQPQHF. CDR3 in DNA: TGTGCTAGTGGTCAGGACAGGGCAAGCAATCAGCCCCAGCATTTT.

The J gene is TRBJ1-2, the V gene TRBV19; the match to TRBD1 covers 7 bases. Germline loops: CDR1 LNHDA, CDR2 SQIVND (reference sequence). This CDR3 contains 17 residues. Losses at the gene ends were 7 bases for V and 2 bases for J; bases not matched to a gene: 16. CDR3 sequence (DNA): TGTGCCAGTACGGGAGGGGGCGCGGGTCTATCAAACTATGGCTACACCTTC. It encodes CASTGGGAGLSNYGYTF.

The rearrangement uses TRBV2 and TRBJ2-7; TRBD2 is a possible D gene (6 bases). From germline, CDR1 is SNHLY and CDR2 FYNNEI. The ends were cut back, 6 bases at V and 3 bases at J, with 21 bases in the middle. The CDR3 has 16 amino acids. The DNA for the CDR3 is TGTGCCAGCAGGTGGTTAGCGGAGGAGGGAGGCTACGAGCAGTACTTC. Residues: CASRWLAEEGGYEQYF.

The chain has TRBV18 and TRBJ1-5; D unresolved. Trimming stripped 2 bases from V and 5 bases from J, with 7 bases between. The germline V gene encodes CDR1 KGHSH and CDR2 LQKENI. CDR3 length equals 13 residues. The DNA for the CDR3 is TGTGCCAGCTCACCAAGCAGGTATCAGCCCCAGCATTTT. Protein sequence: CASSPSRYQPQHF.

V gene TRBV24-1 combines with J gene TRBJ2-2; 10 bases are shared with TRBD1. V dropped 4 bases and J dropped 4; count of bases not matched to a gene: 11. CDR1 and CDR2 from the germline V gene are KGHDR and SFDVKD. The CDR3 runs 18 residues. The CDR3 bases are TGTGCCACCAGTGACCGCCCCGGGACAGGGGCGGTCACCGGGGAGCTGTTTTTT. As protein: CATSDRPGTGAVTGELFF.

The rearrangement links TRBV2 to TRBJ1-6; D gene ambiguous. V lost 5 bases and J lost 8, with 10 bases in between. The CDR3 consists of 13 residues. Germline V gives CDR1 SNHLY, CDR2 FYNNEI. CDR3 in amino acids: CASSLIVDSPLHF. CDR3 bases: TGTGCCAGCAGTTTGATAGTTGATTCACCCCTCCACTTT.

The rearrangement joins TRBV6-6 to TRBJ2-1; D is unresolved. Germline V CDR1 and CDR2: MNHNY, SVGAGI (reference sequence). Trimming pared 2 bases from V and 10 bases from J, leaving 21 bases between. The CDR3 runs 16 residues. The CDR3 sequence: CASSYGLNLQSVEQFF. As DNA, the CDR3 is TGTGCCAGCAGTTACGGCCTTAACCTCCAATCCGTGGAGCAGTTCTTC.

This clone is a singleton in its sample. The chain is built from TRBV30 and TRBJ1-3; D is undetermined. V was shortened by 0 bases and J by 2 bases, with 5 bases between the two germline ends. Germline lookup yields CDR1 GTSNPN and CDR2 SVGIG (reference sequence). The CDR3 is made up of 13 amino acids. CDR3 amino acids: CAWSVHTGNTIYF. CDR3 DNA sequence: TGTGCCTGGAGTGTACATACTGGAAACACCATATATTTT. The whole variable domain, filled in from reference TRBV30 and TRBJ1-3, reads SQTIHQWPATLVQPVGSPLSLECTVEGTSNPNLYWYRQAAGRGLQLLFYSVGIGQISSEVPQNLSASRPQDRQFILSSKKLLLSDSGFYLCAWSVHTGNTIYFGEGSWLTVV.

The CDR3 DNA reads as TGCGCCAGCAGCTTTATCACAGATACGCAGTATTTT. This translates into CASSFITDTQYF. The chain is built from TRBV4-1 and TRBJ2-3; D remains ambiguous. There are 12 residues in the CDR3. Germline lookup yields CDR1 MGHRA and CDR2 YSYEKL. Trimming removed 5 bases from V and 2 bases from J, with 5 bases in between.

The chain couples TRBV19 to TRBJ1-2; 7 nucleotides match TRBD1. Germline-derived CDR1 and CDR2 are LNHDA and SQIVND (reference sequence). CDR3 length: 15 residues. The junction had 5 bases not matched to a gene; V was cut back by 1 base and J by 3 bases. The CDR3: CASSIGGTAYYGYTF. The CDR3 region has the DNA TGTGCCAGTAGTATAGGAGGGACAGCTTACTATGGCTACACCTTC.

The chain recombines TRBV2 with TRBJ1-3, with 8 bases fitting TRBD1. V dropped 8 bases and J dropped 0; count of bases not matched to a gene: 6. CDR1 is SNHLY, CDR2 FYNNEI, per germline. This CDR3 is 15 amino acids long. CDR3 loop: CASRTGLLSGNTIYF. Here the CDR3 DNA reads TGTGCCAGCCGGACAGGGCTCCTCTCTGGAAACACCATATATTTT.

The CDR3 here is CASSSDNGGPGGNSPLHF. The CDR3 DNA sequence: TGTGCCAGCAGTTCGGACAACGGGGGTCCTGGGGGTAATTCACCCCTCCACTTT. The chain links TRBV27 to TRBJ1-6, with D tentatively TRBD1 (5 bases). Trimming pared 4 bases from V and 6 bases from J, leaving 22 bases between. CDR1 and CDR2 (germline): MNHEY, SMNVEV (reference sequence). The CDR3 is 18 residues long.

This chain links TRBV10-3 with TRBJ2-2; TRBD2 matches at 10 bases. Germline loops: CDR1 ENHRY, CDR2 SYGVKD. The CDR3 loop spans 15 amino acids. J lost 4 bases, V lost 6 bases, and 5 bases had no gene match. The CDR3 spells CAIRQTSGFTGELFF. In DNA, the CDR3 is TGTGCCATCAGGCAGACTAGCGGGTTCACCGGGGAGCTGTTTTTT.

This chain joins TRBV29-1 and TRBJ1-1; the D gene is possibly TRBD1 (5 bases). The CDR3 has 10 residues. The V end was cut by 7 bases, the J end by 6 bases, with 9 bases between. Germline V gives CDR1 SQVTM, CDR2 ANQGSEA. The CDR3 DNA sequence: TGCAGCGCGAGGGGCGCTGAAGCTTTCTTT. It translates to CSARGAEAFF.

The chain employs TRBV30 and TRBJ2-1, with unresolved D. With 2 bases removed from V and 10 bases from J, the gap between germline ends came to 9 bases. This CDR3 is built from 11 residues. Germline CDR1 and CDR2: GTSNPN and SVGIG (reference sequence). CDR3 nucleotides: TGTGCCTGGAGTTCAGGTGGAGAGCAGTTCTTC. The encoded protein is CAWSSGGEQFF.

This clone was detected only a few times. The V call is TRBV6-2 or TRBV6-3, the J call TRBJ1-2, with D possibly being TRBD1 (5 bases). V was clipped by 4 bases and J by 7 bases, with 19 bases between them. Per germline, CDR1 MNHEY and CDR2 SVGEGT. This CDR3 has 15 amino acids. In DNA form, the CDR3 reads TGTGCCAGCAGTTTCTTCCAGCCCAGGGTCCGTGGCTACACCTTC. This sequence encodes CASSFFQPRVRGYTF.

CDR3 coding DNA: TGTGCCAGCAGCGCTGGGTCTTCGGGAGCCTCTGGAAACACCATATATTTT. Its protein is CASSAGSSGASGNTIYF. This chain joins TRBV7-2 and TRBJ1-3; no firm D call. The V gene lost 5 bases and the J gene lost 0 bases, with 17 bases spanning the gap. Per the germline V gene, CDR1 is SGHTA and CDR2 is FQGNSA. The CDR3 is made up of 17 amino acids.

On this clone: In the same sample, other DNA sequences code for this CDR3. The chain uses TRBV28 and TRBJ1-5; 8 nucleotides align to TRBD1. The CDR3 has 15 residues. Germline V CDR1 and CDR2: MDHEN, SYDVKM. The trim removed 5 bases at V and 3 bases at J, leaving 6 bases unmatched. Here the CDR3 DNA reads TGTGCCAGCAGTCGCCGGACAGGGACCAATCAGCCCCAGCATTTT. Its translation: CASSRRTGTNQPQHF.

This chain links TRBV7-2 with TRBJ2-1; TRBD2 matches at 11 bases. Trimming cost V 3 bases and J 5 bases; bases outside gene matches: 3. Germline V gives CDR1 SGHTA, CDR2 FQGNSA. This CDR3 has 15 residues. CDR3 in amino acids: CASSLGTSGNNEQFF. The CDR3 DNA reads TGTGCCAGCAGCTTGGGGACTAGCGGCAACAATGAGCAGTTCTTC.

This chain uses TRBV4-1 with TRBJ1-2; D remains ambiguous. V was trimmed by 0 bases and J by 4 bases, leaving 12 bases between them. Germline assignment: CDR1 MGHRA and CDR2 YSYEKL. This CDR3 is built from 15 residues. The CDR3 loop is CASSQDEGRSYGYTF. CDR3 coding DNA: TGCGCCAGCAGCCAAGATGAGGGCAGGAGCTATGGCTACACCTTC.

The chain carries TRBV5-4 and TRBJ2-7; 10 positions agree with TRBD2. Looked up from germline, CDR1 is SGHNT and CDR2 is YYREEE (reference sequence). Losses at the gene ends were 0 bases for V and 3 bases for J; bases not matched to a gene: 6. CDR3 length: 16 residues. This chain's CDR3 is CASSLAFASGSYEQYF. The CDR3 nucleotides are TGTGCCAGCAGCTTGGCCTTTGCTAGCGGGAGCTACGAGCAGTACTTC.

The chain recombines TRBV12-3 or TRBV12-4 with TRBJ1-2; D is possibly TRBD1 (6 bases). The CDR3 covers 13 residues. Trimming took off 6 bases at V and 6 bases at J, with 14 bases between the two ends. CDR3 protein: CASRKQGVDGYTF. The CDR3 DNA reads as TGTGCCAGCAGGAAACAGGGAGTCGATGGCTACACCTTC.

The J gene is TRBJ2-7, the V gene TRBV7-2; 7 positions match TRBD2. In germline, CDR1 is SGHTA, CDR2 FQGNSA. Losses at the gene ends were 3 bases for V and 6 bases for J; bases not matched to a gene: 8. The CDR3 contains 14 residues. The CDR3 sequence is CASSFYGRAGEQYF. DNA for the CDR3: TGTGCCAGCAGCTTCTATGGGAGGGCAGGCGAGCAGTACTTC. Full variable domain (rest looked up from reference TRBV7-2 and TRBJ2-7): GAGVSQSPSNKVTEKGKDVELRCDPISGHTALYWYRQSLGQGLEFLIYFQGNSAPDKSGLPSDRFSAERTGGSVSTLTIQRTQQEDSAVYLCASSFYGRAGEQYFGPGTRLTVT.

The chain's CDR3 is CASRPAGGNGEQYF. The CDR3 DNA reads as TGTGCCAGCAGGCCAGCGGGAGGGAATGGCGAGCAGTACTTC. The gene calls are TRBV7-2 and TRBJ2-7, with TRBD2 identical over 10 bases. The germline CDR1 and CDR2 sequences are SGHTA and FQGNSA. The trim removed 6 bases at V and 6 bases at J, leaving 8 bases unmatched. The CDR3 length is 14 residues.

Turning to this clone: Other DNA sequences in this specimen translate into the identical CDR3. The CDR3 nucleotides are TGTGCCTGGAGTGTAACAGGCTATGGCTACACCTTC. Amino acids: CAWSVTGYGYTF. V is TRBV30 and J is TRBJ1-2, with D tentatively TRBD1 (5 bases). Germline CDR1 is GTSNPN and CDR2 is SVGIG (reference sequence). The CDR3 length is 12 residues. Trimming left V 0 bases short and J 4 bases short, with 6 bases between. Full variable domain (remainder filled in from reference TRBV30 and TRBJ1-2): SQTIHQWPATLVQPVGSPLSLECTVEGTSNPNLYWYRQAAGRGLQLLFYSVGIGQISSEVPQNLSASRPQDRQFILSSKKLLLSDSGFYLCAWSVTGYGYTFGSGTRLTVV.